This T cell receptor (beta chain) was documented in a study of blood T cell repertoires in COVID-19. Turning to the study itself: PBMCs, B-cell-depleted T cells, or T cells provided the cDNA or gDNA that made up the material.

As processed by the authors: Using reference gene primer amplification, nucleated cell counts were estimated. Method: immunoSEQ multiplex PCR; TCRdb's copy keeps in-frame clones and lacks some. D and trimming come from the DNA, and the V and J calls and clone size come from that table. The sample lists 100,000 or so clones; 85% were seen once. Sample: peripheral blood. This TCR came from a woman in her 70s with active or convalescent COVID-19.

The CDR3 sequence is CASSLGRRQVTSSYNEQFF. CDR3 DNA sequence: TGTGCCAGCAGCTTGGGCCGCCGACAGGTCACTAGCTCCTACAATGAGCAGTTCTTC. V usage is TRBV5-4 and J usage is TRBJ2-1; perhaps TRBD1 as D (6 bases). The CDR3 spans 19 residues. V lost 0 bases, J lost 0 bases, and 19 bases lay in between. CDR1 SGHNT and CDR2 YYREEE come from the germline V gene (reference sequence).